The TCR beta chain described here comes from a study of cytomegalovirus exposure and HLA in healthy donors. 60 Vbeta and 13 Jbeta primers were used in PCR. Profiled with immunoSEQ multiplex PCR; TCRdb holds only in-frame clones, not every one. The table includes approximately 59,000 clones, around 62% detected once. Per the germline V gene, CDR1 is SNHLY and CDR2 is FYNNEI. The V and J ends lost 7 bases and 0 bases, in that order; junction bases with no gene match: 9. This CDR3 has 16 residues. This clone was detected a few times. The TCR originated in a man in his forties in good health and CMV-seropositive. The specimen was PBMCs. V usage is TRBV2 and J usage is TRBJ1-5, with 7 nucleotides matching TRBD1. CDR3 in DNA: TGTGCCAGCACAATACAGGGGAGGAGTAGCAATCAGCCCCAGCATTTT. Amino acids: CASTIQGRSSNQPQHF.